The entry below describes one TCR beta chain. Its antigen remains unknown. Sequenced by immunoSEQ multiplex PCR; TCRdb stores in-frame clones only, minus some. The sample shows approximately 150,000 clones, roughly 90% of them seen only once. Trimming took off 1 base at V and 2 bases at J, with 9 bases between the two ends. Looked up from germline, CDR1 is KGHSH and CDR2 is LQKENI. This CDR3 is 14 amino acids long. These data come from a study of T cell responses to AZD1222 COVID-19 vaccine. Overall study results and limits: Dominant at 160-218 and 743-854, vaccine-associated CD4 TCRs also spanned spike. Unmutated variant regions are reportedly the target of nearly half of TCRs that are spike-specific.

The clonotype comes from an adult who received the AZD1222 COVID-19 vaccine. V usage is TRBV18 and J usage is TRBJ2-7; D is perhaps TRBD2 (5 bases). The sequencing used peripheral blood, collected 28 days after the second AZD1222 dose. CDR3 loop: CASSPLGVTYEQYF. The CDR3 nucleotides read TGTGCCAGCTCACCACTCGGGGTCACCTACGAGCAGTACTTC.